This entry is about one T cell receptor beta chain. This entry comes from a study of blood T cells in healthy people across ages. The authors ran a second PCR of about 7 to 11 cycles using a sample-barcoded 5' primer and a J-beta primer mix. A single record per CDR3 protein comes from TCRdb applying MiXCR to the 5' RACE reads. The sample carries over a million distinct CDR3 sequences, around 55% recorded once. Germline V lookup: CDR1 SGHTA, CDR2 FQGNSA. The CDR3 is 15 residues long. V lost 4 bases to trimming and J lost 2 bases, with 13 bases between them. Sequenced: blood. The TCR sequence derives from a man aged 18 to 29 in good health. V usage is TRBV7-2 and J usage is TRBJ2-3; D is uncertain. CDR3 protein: CASSSQILNTDTQYF. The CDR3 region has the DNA TGTGCCAGCAGCTCCCAGATTCTTAACACAGATACGCAGTATTTT.